This entry is about one TCR beta chain. Its antigen is currently unknown. This sample was taken from a study of cytotoxic CD8 clonotypes in ibrutinib-treated CLL. Findings of the study overall: Whereas clonality rose at ibrutinib response, it declined toward baseline at progression. Shared public clonotypes were rare, and on treatment they either got smaller or stayed the same.

The length of the CDR3 is 17 residues. Germline values: CDR1 SGHTA, CDR2 FQGTGA. The V end lost 0 bases, the J end lost 0 bases, and 14 bases lay between the germline ends. Data came from immunoSEQ multiplex PCR; TCRdb stores just in-frame clones and leaves some out. The sample holds tens of thousands of clones, around 75% seen once. The V call is TRBV7-3, the J call TRBJ1-1, with D maybe TRBD1 (6 bases). This sequence was found in a human donor with chronic lymphocytic leukemia. Sequenced material: PBMCs, taken before ibrutinib treatment. CDR3 nucleotide sequence: TGTGCCAGCAGCTTAACCCTAACAGGGTCGATGAACACTGAAGCTTTCTTT. It codes for CASSLTLTGSMNTEAFF.